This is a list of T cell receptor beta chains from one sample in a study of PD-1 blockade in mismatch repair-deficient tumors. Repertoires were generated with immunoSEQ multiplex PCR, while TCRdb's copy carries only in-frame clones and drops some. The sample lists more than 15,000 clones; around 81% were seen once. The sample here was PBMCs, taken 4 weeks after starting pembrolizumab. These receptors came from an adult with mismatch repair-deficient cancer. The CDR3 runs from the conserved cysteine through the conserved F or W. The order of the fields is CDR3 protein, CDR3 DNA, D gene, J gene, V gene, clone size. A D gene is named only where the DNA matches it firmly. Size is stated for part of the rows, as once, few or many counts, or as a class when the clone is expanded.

CDR3: CSVWTSGSMSDTQYF; DNA: TGCAGCGTTTGGACTAGCGGGAGTATGTCAGATACGCAGTATTTT; D: TRBD2; J: TRBJ2-3; V: TRBV29-1; size: NA
CDR3: CASSRQSAVIETQYF; DNA: TGTGCCAGCAGTCGCCAGTCGGCGGTGATTGAGACCCAGTACTTC; D: NA; J: TRBJ2-5; V: TRBV7-8; size: NA
CDR3: CASSLAPGNTEAFF; DNA: TGCGCCAGCAGCTTGGCCCCGGGGAACACTGAAGCTTTCTTT; D: NA; J: TRBJ1-1; V: TRBV5-1; size: NA
CDR3: CASSQGQGNNEKLFF; DNA: TGTGCCAGCTCACAAGGACAGGGTAATAATGAAAAACTGTTTTTT; D: TRBD1; J: TRBJ1-4; V: TRBV18; size: NA
CDR3: CASSPNFSGEQYF; DNA: TGTGCCAGCAGCCCCAACTTTTCAGGCGAGCAGTACTTC; D: NA; J: TRBJ2-7; V: TRBV6-5; size: NA
CDR3: CASSLTRAQYF; DNA: TGTGCCAGCAGTTTAACGCGGGCCCAGTACTTC; D: NA; J: TRBJ2-5; V: TRBV28; size: NA
CDR3: CASTRQGNEQFF; DNA: TGCGCCAGCACCCGACAGGGGAATGAGCAGTTCTTC; D: TRBD1; J: TRBJ2-1; V: TRBV5-1; size: NA
CDR3: CASRDSLPYEQYF; DNA: TGTGCCAGCCGGGACAGCCTACCCTACGAGCAGTACTTC; D: TRBD1; J: TRBJ2-7; V: TRBV6-1; size: NA
CDR3: CATSRDGTGKRTSKYF; DNA: TGTGCCACCAGCAGAGACGGGACAGGGAAACGCACGAGCAAGTACTTC; D: TRBD1; J: TRBJ2-7; V: TRBV15; size: NA
CDR3: CASSSAGQGTGWNEQFF; DNA: TGCGCCAGCAGCTCTGCAGGACAGGGCACGGGGTGGAATGAGCAGTTCTTC; D: TRBD1; J: TRBJ2-1; V: TRBV5-1; size: NA
CDR3: CASSDGRGNQPQHF; DNA: TGTGCCAGCAGCGACGGCAGGGGGAATCAGCCCCAGCATTTT; D: TRBD1; J: TRBJ1-5; V: TRBV6-1; size: once
CDR3: CAISDGASGSSLNEQFF; DNA: TGTGCCATCAGTGATGGGGCTAGCGGGAGTTCTCTCAATGAGCAGTTCTTC; D: TRBD2; J: TRBJ2-1; V: TRBV10-3; size: NA
CDR3: CASSQVQRGTSSYEQYF; DNA: TGCGCCAGCAGCCAGGTGCAACGGGGTACTAGCTCCTACGAGCAGTACTTC; D: NA; J: TRBJ2-7; V: TRBV4-1; size: NA
CDR3: CASSSDRWNTEAFF; DNA: TGCGCCAGCAGCTCTGACAGATGGAACACTGAAGCTTTCTTT; D: NA; J: TRBJ1-1; V: TRBV4-1; size: NA
CDR3: CASSLSAGEIYEQYF; DNA: TGTGCCAGCAGTTTATCAGCGGGAGAAATCTACGAGCAGTACTTC; D: TRBD2; J: TRBJ2-7; V: TRBV27; size: NA
CDR3: CASSFTGQDTDTQYF; DNA: TGCGCCAGCAGCTTTACGGGACAGGACACAGATACGCAGTATTTT; D: TRBD1; J: TRBJ2-3; V: TRBV5-1; size: NA
CDR3: CASSAGLAGIYEQYF; DNA: TGTGCCAGCAGTGCCGGACTAGCGGGAATATACGAGCAGTACTTC; D: TRBD2; J: TRBJ2-7; V: TRBV6-1; size: NA
CDR3: CASKRDRLPNYGYTF; DNA: TGTGCCAGTAAGAGAGATCGCCTCCCTAACTATGGCTACACCTTC; D: NA; J: TRBJ1-2; V: TRBV19; size: NA
CDR3: CASSYSVTGNTEAFF; DNA: TGTGCCAGCAGTTACTCTGTGACGGGGAACACTGAAGCTTTCTTT; D: NA; J: TRBJ1-1; V: TRBV6-5; size: NA
CDR3: CASSRTGTTTEQFF; DNA: TGTGCCAGTAGTAGAACCGGGACTACCACTGAGCAGTTCTTC; D: TRBD2; J: TRBJ2-1; V: TRBV19; size: NA
CDR3: CASSSLAGRSYEQYF; DNA: TGTGCCAGCAGCTCTCTAGCGGGGCGCTCCTACGAGCAGTACTTC; D: TRBD2; J: TRBJ2-7; V: TRBV5-6; size: few
CDR3: CASSFTSGSYNEQFF; DNA: TGTGCCAGCAGCTTCACTAGCGGGAGTTACAATGAGCAGTTCTTC; D: TRBD2; J: TRBJ2-1; V: TRBV11-3; size: NA
CDR3: CASSGFREGRETQYF; DNA: TGCGCCAGCAGCGGTTTCCGGGAGGGCCGGGAGACCCAGTACTTC; D: TRBD2; J: TRBJ2-5; V: TRBV4-1; size: once
CDR3: CASSDRTEAFF; DNA: TGTGCCAGCAGTGACCGGACTGAAGCTTTCTTT; D: NA; J: TRBJ1-1; V: TRBV6-1; size: NA
CDR3: CASSAGGTGEYEQYF; DNA: TGTGCCAGCAGCGCAGGGGGGACAGGGGAGTACGAGCAGTACTTC; D: TRBD1; J: TRBJ2-7; V: TRBV28; size: NA
CDR3: CASSEQTGVGGYTF; DNA: TGTGCCAGCAGCGAACAGACAGGGGTGGGTGGCTACACCTTC; D: TRBD1; J: TRBJ1-2; V: TRBV9; size: NA
CDR3: CASSVISGGRGAYNEQFF; DNA: TGTGCCAGCAGCGTAATCTCAGGGGGCCGGGGGGCCTACAATGAGCAGTTCTTC; D: NA; J: TRBJ2-1; V: TRBV9; size: NA
CDR3: CASRGVAGDYEQYF; DNA: TGTGCCAGCAGGGGGGTGGCGGGAGACTACGAGCAGTACTTC; D: TRBD2; J: TRBJ2-7; V: TRBV6-1; size: NA
CDR3: CASSVGLAGGDTQYF; DNA: TGCGCCAGCAGCGTCGGACTAGCGGGAGGGGATACGCAGTATTTT; D: TRBD2; J: TRBJ2-3; V: TRBV5-1; size: once
CDR3: CASSFAGTYEQYF; DNA: TGTGCCAGCAGCTTCGCCGGGACCTACGAGCAGTACTTC; D: NA; J: TRBJ2-7; V: TRBV13; size: NA
CDR3: CAGGTTGSSYEQYF; DNA: TGTGCCGGTGGAACGACAGGGAGCTCCTACGAGCAGTACTTC; D: TRBD1; J: TRBJ2-7; V: TRBV6-1; size: NA
CDR3: CASSSSGTGRGYTF; DNA: TGTGCCAGCAGCTCGTCAGGCACAGGGCGCGGCTACACCTTC; D: NA; J: TRBJ1-2; V: TRBV7-9; size: few
CDR3: CASRLGLSGEQYF; DNA: TGTGCCAGCAGGCTTGGACTCAGCGGTGAGCAGTACTTC; D: NA; J: TRBJ2-7; V: TRBV19; size: NA
CDR3: CASSGQGTDTQYF; DNA: TGTGCCAGCAGTGGACAGGGCACAGATACGCAGTATTTT; D: NA; J: TRBJ2-3; V: TRBV6-1; size: NA
CDR3: CASSGGTYEQYF; DNA: TGCGCCAGCAGCGGGGGCACCTACGAGCAGTACTTC; D: NA; J: TRBJ2-7; V: TRBV5-1; size: NA
CDR3: CASSQDPGVITEAFF; DNA: TGCGCCAGCAGCCAAGATCCCGGGGTTATCACTGAAGCTTTCTTT; D: NA; J: TRBJ1-1; V: TRBV4-1; size: once
CDR3: CASSFDNQETQYF; DNA: TGTGCCAGCAGTTTTGACAACCAAGAGACCCAGTACTTC; D: NA; J: TRBJ2-5; V: TRBV28; size: NA
CDR3: CASSLAGGGDEQFF; DNA: TGTGCCAGCAGTTTAGCGGGAGGGGGCGATGAGCAGTTCTTC; D: TRBD2; J: TRBJ2-1; V: TRBV28; size: NA
CDR3: CASSGTGVSNEQFF; DNA: TGCGCCAGCAGCGGGACGGGAGTTAGTAATGAGCAGTTCTTC; D: NA; J: TRBJ2-1; V: TRBV5-1; size: NA
CDR3: CASSGLAGGNEQYF; DNA: TGTGCCAGCAGTGGACTAGCGGGAGGTAACGAGCAGTACTTC; D: TRBD2; J: TRBJ2-7; V: TRBV2; size: few
CDR3: CASAVRGSNYEQYF; DNA: TGTGCCAGTGCTGTCAGGGGGAGCAACTACGAGCAGTACTTC; D: TRBD1; J: TRBJ2-7; V: TRBV19; size: once